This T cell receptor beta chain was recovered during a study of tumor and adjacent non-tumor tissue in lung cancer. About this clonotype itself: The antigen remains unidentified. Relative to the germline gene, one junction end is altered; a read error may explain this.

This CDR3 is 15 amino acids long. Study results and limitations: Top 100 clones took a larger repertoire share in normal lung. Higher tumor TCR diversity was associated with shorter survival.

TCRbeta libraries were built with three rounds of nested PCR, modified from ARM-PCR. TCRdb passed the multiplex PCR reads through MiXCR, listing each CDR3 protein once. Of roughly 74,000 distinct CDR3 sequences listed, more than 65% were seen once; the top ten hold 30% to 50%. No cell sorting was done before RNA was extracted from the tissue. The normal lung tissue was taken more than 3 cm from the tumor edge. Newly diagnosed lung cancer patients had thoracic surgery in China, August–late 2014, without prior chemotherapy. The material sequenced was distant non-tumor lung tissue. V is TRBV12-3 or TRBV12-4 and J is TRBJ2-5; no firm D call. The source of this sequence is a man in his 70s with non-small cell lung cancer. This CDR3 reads CASSFIGVEEETQYF. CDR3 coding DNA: TGTGCCAGCAGTTTTATAGGAGTCGAGGAAGAAACCCAGTACTTC.